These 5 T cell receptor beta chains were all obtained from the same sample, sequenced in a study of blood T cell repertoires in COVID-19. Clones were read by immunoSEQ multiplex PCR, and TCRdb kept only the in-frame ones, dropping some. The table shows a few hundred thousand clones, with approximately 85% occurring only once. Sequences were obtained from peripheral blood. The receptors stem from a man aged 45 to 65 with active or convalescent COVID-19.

CDR3 coding DNA: TGTGCCAGCAGCTTAAACGGGGTAGAAAACACCATATATTTT. Its translation: CASSLNGVENTIYF. The V gene is TRBV7-9, the J gene TRBJ1-3; D gene uncertain. The germline CDR1 and CDR2 sequences are SEHNR and FQNEAQ (reference sequence). V gave up 2 bases and J gave up 6 bases, with 11 bases separating them. CDR3 size: 14 residues.

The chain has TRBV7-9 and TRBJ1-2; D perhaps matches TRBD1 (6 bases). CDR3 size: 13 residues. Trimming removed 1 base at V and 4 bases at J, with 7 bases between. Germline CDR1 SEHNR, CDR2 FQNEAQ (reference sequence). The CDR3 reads CASSLEDSYGYTF. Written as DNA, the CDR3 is TGTGCCAGCAGCTTAGAGGACAGCTATGGCTACACCTTC.

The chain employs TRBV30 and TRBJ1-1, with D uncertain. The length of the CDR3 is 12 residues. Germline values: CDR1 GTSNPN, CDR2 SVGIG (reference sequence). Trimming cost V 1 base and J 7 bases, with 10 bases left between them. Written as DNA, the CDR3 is TGTGCCTGGAGTGGCCACGGAGATGAAGCTTTCTTT. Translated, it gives CAWSGHGDEAFF. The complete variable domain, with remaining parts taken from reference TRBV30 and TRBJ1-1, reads SQTIHQWPATLVQPVGSPLSLECTVEGTSNPNLYWYRQAAGRGLQLLFYSVGIGQISSEVPQNLSASRPQDRQFILSSKKLLLSDSGFYLCAWSGHGDEAFFGQGTRLTVV.

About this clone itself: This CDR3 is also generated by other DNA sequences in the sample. CDR3 loop: CASSLDSDTQYF. CDR3 DNA sequence: TGTGCCAGCAGCTTAGATTCGGATACGCAGTATTTT. The chain recombines TRBV7-9 with TRBJ2-3; D remains unclear. This CDR3 is built from 12 residues. Germline-derived CDR1 and CDR2 are SEHNR and FQNEAQ (reference sequence). V was trimmed by 1 base and J by 6 bases, leaving 5 bases between them. Full variable domain (remainder filled in from reference TRBV7-9 and TRBJ2-3): DTGVSQNPRHKITKRGQNVTFRCDPISEHNRLYWYRQTLGQGPEFLTYFQNEAQLEKSRLLSDRFSAERPKGSFSTLEIQRTEQGDSAMYLCASSLDSDTQYFGPGTRLTVL.

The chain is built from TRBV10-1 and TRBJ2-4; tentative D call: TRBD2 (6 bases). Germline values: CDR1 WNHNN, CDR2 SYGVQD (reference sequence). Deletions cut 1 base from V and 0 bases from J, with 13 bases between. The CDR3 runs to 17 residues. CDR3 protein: CASSELRAGLAKNIQYF. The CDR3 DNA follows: TGCGCCAGCAGTGAGTTGAGGGCGGGGCTAGCCAAAAACATTCAGTACTTC.